These T cell receptor beta chains were read from a single sample in a study. MiXCR was run by TCRdb on the RT-PCR reads, yielding one entry per CDR3 protein. The sample includes about 680,000 distinct CDR3 sequences, approximately 14% of them seen just once. The sequencing sample was made of memory CD4+ T cells from blood. These receptors were taken from a female donor in good health, serving as a healthy control. Each CDR3 is given without its conserved first and last residue. The order of the fields is D gene, V gene, CDR3 length, J gene, CDR3 protein. D genes are given only for firm matches.

NA	TRBV20-1	11	TRBJ1-2	SAKDRRSYGYT
NA	TRBV20-1	12	TRBJ2-7	SAGSGQITYEQY
NA	TRBV20-1	13	TRBJ1-3	SALLDSRSGNTIY
TRBD2	TRBV12-3/TRBV12-4	12	TRBJ2-1	ASSPTSESNEQF
TRBD1	TRBV4-3	13	TRBJ2-7	ASSINRGPAYEQY
TRBD2	TRBV20-1	14	TRBJ2-1	SAGGTSGNTYNEQF
TRBD1	TRBV7-2	12	TRBJ2-7	ASSPDRGSPEQY
NA	TRBV3-1	12	TRBJ1-1	ASSHLGSVAEAF
TRBD2	TRBV6-5	15	TRBJ2-1	ASSYSGLAGSYNEQF
NA	TRBV5-1	10	TRBJ2-3	ASSFVPDTQY
NA	TRBV7-9	14	TRBJ2-5	ASSLDDSPGWETQY
TRBD1	TRBV20-1	13	TRBJ1-5	SATVLGQGEGPQH
TRBD1	TRBV18	15	TRBJ2-6	ASSEGAPSSGANVLT
NA	TRBV29-1	11	TRBJ2-3	SLRDATTDTQY
TRBD2	TRBV7-9	14	TRBJ2-1	ASSLGTSGFDNEQF
NA	TRBV19	13	TRBJ1-2	ASIPSWGPSGGYT
NA	TRBV5-1	13	TRBJ2-7	ASSSFGGAQGEQY
NA	TRBV6-2/TRBV6-3	11	TRBJ2-3	ASSWGERDTQY
NA	TRBV28	13	TRBJ2-2	ASSRPGLNTGELF
NA	TRBV28	11	TRBJ2-1	ASRSGYYNEQF
TRBD2	TRBV10-3	12	TRBJ2-3	AISDGLAGDTQY
NA	TRBV6-1	11	TRBJ2-2	ASTLGITGELF
NA	TRBV6-2/TRBV6-3	14	TRBJ2-1	ASTDTGLSSYNEQF
NA	TRBV7-2	12	TRBJ2-1	ASSSYRDNNEQF
NA	TRBV27	13	TRBJ1-6	ASSFRGLWDSPLH
TRBD2	TRBV7-3	16	TRBJ2-1	ASSLGMGLAGVSDEQF
NA	TRBV27	13	TRBJ2-2	ASSLRAGRGGELF
NA	TRBV30	13	TRBJ1-2	AWSLTVSNNYGYT
NA	TRBV20-1	10	TRBJ1-1	SAPDRLTEAF
NA	TRBV12-3/TRBV12-4	13	TRBJ2-1	ASSPLPGSYNEQF
TRBD2	TRBV7-7	13	TRBJ2-1	ASSDGLAGVDEQF
NA	TRBV12-3/TRBV12-4	13	TRBJ2-1	ASSPLSQPYNEQF
NA	TRBV10-3	10	TRBJ1-2	AISERGPGYT
TRBD1	TRBV27	12	TRBJ1-5	ASSSSGQVGSQH
NA	TRBV5-4	13	TRBJ1-2	ASSTGDGSNYGYT
TRBD1	TRBV11-2	10	TRBJ1-1	ASSLEQGDAF
TRBD1	TRBV20-1	14	TRBJ1-5	SARRQGGSPNQPQH
TRBD2	TRBV6-2/TRBV6-3	13	TRBJ2-7	ASSYGAGGSLEQY
NA	TRBV7-2	13	TRBJ2-3	ASTYSPHGTDTQY
NA	TRBV20-1	14	TRBJ2-3	SARELAPGPTDTQY
NA	TRBV7-2	13	TRBJ2-1	ASSTPGGGRDEQF
NA	TRBV4-2	13	TRBJ2-5	ASSQKRARDETQY
TRBD1	TRBV7-9	10	TRBJ1-1	ASSPQGELAF
TRBD1	TRBV5-1	13	TRBJ1-2	ASSLGTGAGYGYT
TRBD1	TRBV18	13	TRBJ1-2	ASSLQGTGHYGYT
TRBD2	TRBV7-2	13	TRBJ2-3	ASSPGLAGGVAQY
NA	TRBV20-1	10	TRBJ2-3	SASVRKDTQY
TRBD1	TRBV20-1	15	TRBJ2-2	SARDPARGTNTGELF
NA	TRBV1	12	TRBJ1-2	TSSQDSSMYGYT
NA	TRBV4-3	15	TRBJ2-6	ASSQDWGYSGANVLT
TRBD2	TRBV7-8	14	TRBJ2-5	ASSLAGTTVAQTQY
NA	TRBV10-3	13	TRBJ2-1	ATPLDPGSYNEQF
TRBD2	TRBV29-1	11	TRBJ2-5	SVESSGRETQY
NA	TRBV21-1	14	TRBJ2-7	ASSKDSDQRPYEQY
NA	TRBV6-5	11	TRBJ1-2	ASSPTGFGGYT
NA	TRBV6-5	9	TRBJ1-2	ASRSNSGYT
NA	TRBV12-3/TRBV12-4	12	TRBJ2-7	ASSLNNRAYEQY
NA	TRBV12-3/TRBV12-4	11	TRBJ2-7	ASSSRDPERQY